This T cell receptor beta chain emerged from a study of blood T cells in healthy people across ages. This clonotype was detected only once. The germline gene is not matched at one end of the junction; a read error may be the cause. A sample-barcoded 5' primer and a J-beta primer mix were used in a second PCR of roughly 7 to 12 cycles. MiXCR was run by TCRdb on the 5' RACE reads, yielding one entry per CDR3 protein. The sample comprises 1.5 million to 2 million distinct CDR3 sequences, 28% of which are singletons, and less than 9.5% rests with the top ten. This CDR3 is built from 12 residues. Sequencing used blood. This receptor was taken from a woman aged 25 to 45 in good health. The chain combines TRBV12-3 or TRBV12-4 with TRBJ1-3; perhaps TRBD1 as D (6 bases). CDR3 protein: CASSGQRNTVYF. CDR3 nucleotides: TGTGCCAGCAGCGGACAGAGAAACACCGTATATTTT.